This entry concerns a single T cell receptor beta chain. The entry originates in a study of T cell changes during pregnancy in multiple sclerosis. TCRdb's copy holds only in-frame clones and misses some; the assay was immunoSEQ multiplex PCR. The sample lists under 150,000 clones, roughly 97% seen once, with over 0.35% in the top ten. This CDR3 is 14 amino acids long. Sequenced material: peripheral blood, taken after pregnancy. V gene TRBV21-1 combines with J gene TRBJ1-2; the D call in the table, TRBD1, was not verified against the DNA. TRBV21-1 is marked as a pseudogene. This receptor was taken from a female donor with multiple sclerosis, enrolled in a pregnancy study. CDR3 loop: CAIIHGTAIYGYTF. Here the CDR3 DNA reads TGTGCCATTATACACGGGACAGCCATATATGGCTACACCTTC.